This TCR beta chain originates from a study of blood T cells in healthy people across ages. Whole-study results and caveats: The study found TCR beta diversity correlated strongly with naive T cell percentage. A roughly linear age-dependent decrease characterized TCR beta diversity per million T cells.

A J-beta primer mix and a sample-barcoded 5' primer were used in a second PCR of roughly 7 to 12 cycles. Carrying 12 random nucleotides, a template-switch adaptor labeled each individual cDNA molecule. TCRdb reprocessed the 5' RACE reads with MiXCR, giving one entry per CDR3 protein. The sample lists some 1.7 million distinct CDR3 sequences; roughly 27% were seen once. Each of the donors had roughly 9.1 milliliters of peripheral blood drawn into EDTA-treated Vacutainer tubes. A few counts support this clonotype. Its antigen remains unknown. Germline V gene data show CDR1 as LNHNV and CDR2 as YYDKDF (reference sequence). Trimming removed 3 bases from V and 4 bases from J; junction bases left unmatched: 3. The CDR3 spans 14 residues.

The sequenced sample was blood. The receptor's source is a woman in her 30s in good health. V gene TRBV15 combines with J gene TRBJ1-2, with TRBD1 matching 9 bases. The CDR3 nucleotides are TGTGCCACCAGCAGTGGGGACAGGGTCTATGGCTACACCTTC. Translated, it gives CATSSGDRVYGYTF. Supplemented by reference TRBV15 and TRBJ1-2, the full variable domain reads DAMVIQNPRYQVTQFGKPVTLSCSQTLNHNVMYWYQQKSSQAPKLLFHYYDKDFNNEADTPDNFQSRRPNTSFCFLDIRSPGLGDTAMYLCATSSGDRVYGYTFGSGTRLTVV.